The 15 T cell receptor beta chains below were found in one sample sequenced in a study of blood T cell repertoires in COVID-19. Generated by immunoSEQ multiplex PCR, the TCRdb table keeps only in-frame clones and is missing some. This table has 130,000 to 150,000 clones, 81% appearing once. The sample was peripheral blood. The receptors come from a human donor in a cohort sampled during active COVID-19.

This clone was seen only once. This sequence joins TRBV5-6 and TRBJ2-5, with a weak D call TRBD1 (5 bases). The CDR3 has 16 residues. Per germline, CDR1 SGHDT and CDR2 YYEEEE. The germline V and J ends were trimmed by 2 bases and 2 bases, with 16 bases remaining between them. CDR3 sequence reads: CASSFRQGGLQETQYF. CDR3 bases: TGTGCCAGCAGCTTTAGGCAGGGCGGCCTACAAGAGACCCAGTACTTC.

The V and J genes are TRBV27 and TRBJ2-5; 11 bases fit TRBD1. Trimming at V came to 4 bases and at J to 3 bases, leaving 7 bases not matched to a gene. This CDR3 has 16 amino acids. Germline CDR1 and CDR2: MNHEY and SMNVEV (reference sequence). The CDR3 here is CASSSPRTGGEETQYF. CDR3 DNA sequence: TGTGCCAGCAGTTCACCGCGGACAGGGGGCGAAGAGACCCAGTACTTC.

This chain joins TRBV7-2 and TRBJ2-1; a possible D gene is TRBD2 (5 bases). The CDR3 has 14 residues. V lost 2 bases, J lost 10 bases, and 15 bases lay in between. Germline CDR1 and CDR2: SGHTA and FQGNSA. The chain's CDR3 is CASSLFGKAEEQFF. The CDR3 region has the DNA TGTGCCAGCAGCTTATTTGGGAAAGCGGAGGAGCAGTTCTTC.

The chain couples TRBV5-1 to TRBJ2-3; tentative D call: TRBD2 (6 bases). Germline-derived CDR1 and CDR2 are SGHRS and YFSETQ. The CDR3 contains 14 residues. V was trimmed by 8 bases and J by 4 bases, leaving 17 bases between them. The CDR3 reads CASSSRAGPDTQYF. The CDR3 DNA follows: TGCGCCAGTTCCTCTAGAGCGGGCCCAGATACGCAGTATTTT.

The chain uses TRBV3-1 (or the pseudogene TRBV3-2) and TRBJ2-1, with D possibly matching TRBD1 (6 bases). The V and J ends lost 0 bases and 9 bases respectively, with 18 bases between them. Germline assignment: CDR1 LGHDT and CDR2 YNNKEL (reference sequence). This CDR3 spans 16 amino acids. CDR3 in DNA: TGTGCCAGCAGCCAAGATGGCAGGGGCTATAAGGGTGAGCAGTTCTTC. Its protein product is CASSQDGRGYKGEQFF.

The chain couples TRBV7-3 to TRBJ2-6; TRBD2 agrees at 15 bases. The trim removed 5 bases at V and 2 bases at J, leaving 7 bases unmatched. CDR1 and CDR2 from the germline V gene are SGHTA and FQGTGA. This CDR3 region has 19 residues. The CDR3 reads CASSIGLAGGLTGANVLTF. Here the CDR3 DNA reads TGTGCCAGCAGCATCGGACTAGCGGGAGGGCTCACTGGGGCCAACGTCCTGACTTTC.

There are a few counts of this clone. V usage is TRBV6-5 and J usage is TRBJ2-5; 7 bases map to TRBD1. There are 13 residues in the CDR3. CDR1 and CDR2 (germline): MNHEY, SVGAGI. Trimming cost V 4 bases and J 5 bases; bases outside gene matches: 4. In DNA, the CDR3 is TGTGCCAGCAGTTTCAGGGGGTCCGAGACCCAGTACTTC. The encoded protein is CASSFRGSETQYF.

This sequence joins TRBV6-2 or TRBV6-3 and TRBJ2-1; the D gene is possibly TRBD2 (7 bases). Trimming removed 4 bases from V and 9 bases from J, with 16 bases in between. The CDR3 extends over 14 amino acids. Looked up from germline, CDR1 is MNHEY and CDR2 is SVGEGT. In nucleotides, the CDR3 is TGTGCCAGCAGTTCCACTAGGGGGGAGGGTGAGCAGTTCTTC. It encodes CASSSTRGEGEQFF.

A note on this clone: The same CDR3 is also encoded by other DNA sequences in this sample. This chain links TRBV5-1 with TRBJ1-5; the D gene is possibly TRBD1 (5 bases). Trimming left V 0 bases short and J 4 bases short, with 5 bases between. Germline loops: CDR1 SGHRS, CDR2 YFSETQ. This CDR3 comprises 13 residues. CDR3 nucleotide sequence: TGCGCCAGCAGCTTGGCAGGGAATCAGCCCCAGCATTTT. It specifies CASSLAGNQPQHF.

The chain carries TRBV28 and TRBJ2-1, with 7 positions matching TRBD1. This CDR3 comprises 18 residues. J was trimmed by 0 bases and V by 1 base; bases with no gene match: 9. Germline CDR1 reads MDHEN; CDR2 reads SYDVKM. CDR3 protein: CASSLLGMTGISYNEQFF. CDR3 bases: TGTGCCAGCAGTTTATTGGGAATGACAGGGATCTCCTACAATGAGCAGTTCTTC.

CDR3 coding DNA: TGCGCCAGCACCCTAGCGGGAGGTTCCCGGGAGACCCAGTACTTC. Translation gives CASTLAGGSRETQYF. The rearrangement links TRBV5-1 to TRBJ2-5; 11 positions match TRBD2. Per germline, CDR1 SGHRS and CDR2 YFSETQ. CDR3 size: 15 residues. J was trimmed by 5 bases and V by 6 bases; bases with no gene match: 9.

The CDR3 coding sequence is TGTGCCAGCAGTTTAAAATCGGGACAGGGGATTCAAGAGACCCAGTACTTC. This gives the protein CASSLKSGQGIQETQYF. V usage is TRBV27 and J usage is TRBJ2-5; 10 bases align to TRBD1. The CDR3 runs to 17 residues. From germline, CDR1 is MNHEY and CDR2 SMNVEV (reference sequence). J lost 2 bases, V lost 2 bases, and 8 bases had no gene match.

The chain combines TRBV5-1 with TRBJ2-7, with D perhaps TRBD2 (6 bases). Germline V gives CDR1 SGHRS, CDR2 YFSETQ. The CDR3 covers 14 residues. V was cut by 2 bases and J by 2 bases, with 11 bases left in between. The CDR3 reads CASSFGGKTYEQYF. The CDR3, as DNA: TGCGCCAGCAGCTTCGGGGGAAAGACCTACGAGCAGTACTTC.

This chain links TRBV2 with TRBJ1-4; D is uncertain. V lost 7 bases and J lost 5, with 11 bases in between. The V gene's germline CDR1 is SNHLY and CDR2 FYNNEI. The CDR3 runs to 13 residues. The DNA of the CDR3 is TGTGCCAGCACTCTTTACGGGAATGAAAAACTGTTTTTT. Protein product: CASTLYGNEKLFF.

V and J are TRBV11-2 and TRBJ2-7; 14 nucleotides match TRBD2. Trimming took 1 base from V and 0 from J; bases not matched to a gene: 2. The germline gives CDR1 SGHAT, CDR2 FQNNGV. CDR3 length: 17 residues. CDR3 sequence reads: CASSLGGLAGDSYEQYF. The CDR3 DNA reads as TGTGCCAGCAGCTTAGGGGGACTAGCGGGGGACTCCTACGAGCAGTACTTC. The full variable domain, with the rest looked up from reference TRBV11-2 and TRBJ2-7, is EAGVAQSPRYKIIEKRQSVAFWCNPISGHATLYWYQQILGQGPKLLIQFQNNGVVDDSQLPKDRFSAERLKGVDSTLKIQPAKLEDSAVYLCASSLGGLAGDSYEQYFGPGTRLTVT.